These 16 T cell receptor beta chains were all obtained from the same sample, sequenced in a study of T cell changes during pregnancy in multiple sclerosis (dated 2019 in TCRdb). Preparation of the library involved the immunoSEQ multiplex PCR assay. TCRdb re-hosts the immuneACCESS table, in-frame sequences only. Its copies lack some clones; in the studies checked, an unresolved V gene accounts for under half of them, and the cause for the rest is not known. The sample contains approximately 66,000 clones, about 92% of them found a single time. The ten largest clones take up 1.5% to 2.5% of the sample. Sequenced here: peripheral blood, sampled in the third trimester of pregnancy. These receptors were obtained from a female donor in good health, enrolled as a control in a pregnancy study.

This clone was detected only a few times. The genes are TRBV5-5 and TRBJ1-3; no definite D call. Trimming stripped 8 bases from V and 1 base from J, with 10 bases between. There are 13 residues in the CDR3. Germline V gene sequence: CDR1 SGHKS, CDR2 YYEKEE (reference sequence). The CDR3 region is CASGLPSGNTIYF. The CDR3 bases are TGTGCCAGTGGACTACCTTCTGGAAACACCATATATTTT. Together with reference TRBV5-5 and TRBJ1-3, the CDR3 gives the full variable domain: DAGVTQSPTHLIKTRGQQVTLRCSPISGHKSVSWYQQVLGQGPQFIFQYYEKEERGRGNFPDRFSARQFPNYSSELNVNALLLGDSALYLCASGLPSGNTIYFGEGSWLTVV.

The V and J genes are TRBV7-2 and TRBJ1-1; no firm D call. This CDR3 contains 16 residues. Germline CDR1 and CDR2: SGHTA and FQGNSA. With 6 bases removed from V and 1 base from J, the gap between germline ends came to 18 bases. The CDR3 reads CASRRVPPPPNTEAFF. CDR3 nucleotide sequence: TGTGCCAGCAGGAGGGTCCCGCCTCCTCCGAACACTGAAGCTTTCTTT.

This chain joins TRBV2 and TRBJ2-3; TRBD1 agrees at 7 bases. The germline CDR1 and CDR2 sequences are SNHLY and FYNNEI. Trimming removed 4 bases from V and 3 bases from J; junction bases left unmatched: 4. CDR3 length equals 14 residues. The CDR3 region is CASSVGRGTDTQYF. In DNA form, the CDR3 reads TGTGCCAGCAGTGTGGGCAGGGGGACAGATACGCAGTATTTT.

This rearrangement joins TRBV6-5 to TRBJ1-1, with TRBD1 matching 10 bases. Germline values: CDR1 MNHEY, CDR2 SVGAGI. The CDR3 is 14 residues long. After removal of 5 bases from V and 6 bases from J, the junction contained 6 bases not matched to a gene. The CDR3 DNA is TGTGCCAGCAGTGGACAGGGGGGTTCGTCTGAAGCTTTCTTT. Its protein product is CASSGQGGSSEAFF.

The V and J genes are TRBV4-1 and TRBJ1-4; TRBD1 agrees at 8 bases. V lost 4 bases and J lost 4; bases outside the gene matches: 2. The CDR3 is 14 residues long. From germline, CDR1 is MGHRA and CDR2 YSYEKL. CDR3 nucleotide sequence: TGCGCCAGCAGCCCACAGGGGGATAATGAAAAACTGTTTTTT. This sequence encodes CASSPQGDNEKLFF.

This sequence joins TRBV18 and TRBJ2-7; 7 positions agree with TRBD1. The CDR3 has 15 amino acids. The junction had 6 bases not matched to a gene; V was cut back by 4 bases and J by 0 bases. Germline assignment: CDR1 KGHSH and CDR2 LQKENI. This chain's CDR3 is CASSLTGQSSYEQYF. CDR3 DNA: TGTGCCAGCTCACTAACGGGACAGTCCTCCTACGAGCAGTACTTC.

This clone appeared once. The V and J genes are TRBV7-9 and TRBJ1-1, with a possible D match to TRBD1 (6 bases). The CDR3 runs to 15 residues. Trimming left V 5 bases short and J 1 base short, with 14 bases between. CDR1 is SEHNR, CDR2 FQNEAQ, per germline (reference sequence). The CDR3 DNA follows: TGTGCCAGCAGCCAGTATACAGGGCCGAACACTGAAGCTTTCTTT. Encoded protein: CASSQYTGPNTEAFF.

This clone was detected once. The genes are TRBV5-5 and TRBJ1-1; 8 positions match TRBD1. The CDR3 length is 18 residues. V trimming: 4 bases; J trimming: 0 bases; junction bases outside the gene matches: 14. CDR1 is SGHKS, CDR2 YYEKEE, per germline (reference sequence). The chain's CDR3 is CASSPLVGSGGMNTEAFF. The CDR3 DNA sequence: TGTGCCAGCAGCCCGCTTGTAGGGTCAGGGGGCATGAACACTGAAGCTTTCTTT.

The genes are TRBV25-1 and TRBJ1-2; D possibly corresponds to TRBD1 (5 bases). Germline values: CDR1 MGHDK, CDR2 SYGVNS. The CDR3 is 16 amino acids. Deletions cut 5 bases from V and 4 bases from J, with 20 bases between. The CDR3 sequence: CASSPSRPGVGYGYTF. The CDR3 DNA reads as TGTGCCAGCAGTCCATCCCGGCCGGGGGTCGGCTATGGCTACACCTTC.

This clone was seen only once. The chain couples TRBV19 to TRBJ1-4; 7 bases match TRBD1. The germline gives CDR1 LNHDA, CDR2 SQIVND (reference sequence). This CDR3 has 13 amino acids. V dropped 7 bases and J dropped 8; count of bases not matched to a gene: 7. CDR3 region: CASKETGLEKLFF. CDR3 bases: TGTGCCAGTAAAGAGACAGGGTTGGAAAAACTGTTTTTT.

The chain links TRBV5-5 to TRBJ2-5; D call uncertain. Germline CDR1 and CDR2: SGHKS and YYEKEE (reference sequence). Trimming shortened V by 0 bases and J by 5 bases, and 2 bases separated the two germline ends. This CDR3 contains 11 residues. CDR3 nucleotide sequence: TGTGCCAGCAGCTTGGCGGAGACCCAGTACTTC. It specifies CASSLAETQYF.

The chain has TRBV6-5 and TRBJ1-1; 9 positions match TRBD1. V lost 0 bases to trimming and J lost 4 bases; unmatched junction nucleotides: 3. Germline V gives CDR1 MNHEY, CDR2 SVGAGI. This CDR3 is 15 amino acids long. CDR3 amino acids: CASSYSYRGPTEAFF. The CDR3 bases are TGTGCCAGCAGTTACTCGTACAGGGGGCCCACTGAAGCTTTCTTT.

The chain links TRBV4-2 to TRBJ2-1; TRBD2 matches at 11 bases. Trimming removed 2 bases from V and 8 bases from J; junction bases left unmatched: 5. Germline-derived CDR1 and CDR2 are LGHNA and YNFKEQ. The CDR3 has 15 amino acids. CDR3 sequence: CASSQIAGGLDEQFF. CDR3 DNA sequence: TGTGCCAGCAGCCAAATAGCGGGAGGGCTGGATGAGCAGTTCTTC.

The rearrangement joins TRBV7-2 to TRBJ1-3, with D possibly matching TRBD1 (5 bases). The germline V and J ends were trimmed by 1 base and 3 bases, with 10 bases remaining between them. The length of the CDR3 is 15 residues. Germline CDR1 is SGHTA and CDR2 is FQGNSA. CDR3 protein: CASSLDRGYGNTIYF. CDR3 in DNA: TGTGCCAGCAGCTTAGATAGGGGATATGGAAACACCATATATTTT.

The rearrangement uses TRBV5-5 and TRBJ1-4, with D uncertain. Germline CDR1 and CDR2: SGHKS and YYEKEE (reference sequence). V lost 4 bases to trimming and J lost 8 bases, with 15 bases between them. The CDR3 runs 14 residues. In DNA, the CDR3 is TGTGCCAGCAGCCGGACCCCGGGGAAAGAAAAACTGTTTTTT. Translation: CASSRTPGKEKLFF.

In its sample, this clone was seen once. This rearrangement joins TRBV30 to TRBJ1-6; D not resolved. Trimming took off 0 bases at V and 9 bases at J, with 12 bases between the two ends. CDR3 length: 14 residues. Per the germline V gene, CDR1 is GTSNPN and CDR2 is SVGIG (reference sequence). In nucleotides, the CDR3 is TGTGCCTGGAGTGTCCCTTCCTCGTTTTCACCCCTCCACTTT. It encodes CAWSVPSSFSPLHF.